This T cell receptor beta chain derives from a study of blood T cell repertoires in COVID-19. Study as a whole: Material from acute and convalescent COVID-19 was sourced from the United States, Italy and Spain.

CDR1 SGHDT and CDR2 YYEEEE come from the germline V gene. Trimming stripped 4 bases from V and 8 bases from J, with 19 bases between. This CDR3 comprises 16 residues. Libraries were prepared by immunoSEQ multiplex PCR; TCRdb keeps only in-frame clonotypes and omits some of them. Of around 13,000 clones listed, 85% to 90% were seen once; the top ten hold approximately 16%. This clonotype originated in a middle-aged man with active COVID-19. The chain uses TRBV5-6 and TRBJ1-6, with a weak D call TRBD1 (5 bases). The sequenced material came from peripheral blood. CDR3 DNA: TGTGCCAGCAGCAGGGGAGGGACGTCCAGGGATTCACCCCTCCACTTT. This sequence encodes CASSRGGTSRDSPLHF.